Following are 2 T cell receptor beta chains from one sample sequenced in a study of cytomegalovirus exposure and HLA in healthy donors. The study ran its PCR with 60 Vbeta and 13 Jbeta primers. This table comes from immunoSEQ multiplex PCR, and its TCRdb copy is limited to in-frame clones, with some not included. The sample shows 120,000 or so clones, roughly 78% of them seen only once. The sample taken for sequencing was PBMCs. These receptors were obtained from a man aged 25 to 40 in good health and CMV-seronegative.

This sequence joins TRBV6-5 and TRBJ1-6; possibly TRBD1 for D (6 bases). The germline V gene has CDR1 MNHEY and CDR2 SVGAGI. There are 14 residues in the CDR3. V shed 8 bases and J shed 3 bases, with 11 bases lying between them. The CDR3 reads CASREQGYNSPLHF. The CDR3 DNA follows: TGTGCCAGCCGCGAACAGGGCTATAATTCACCCCTCCACTTT.

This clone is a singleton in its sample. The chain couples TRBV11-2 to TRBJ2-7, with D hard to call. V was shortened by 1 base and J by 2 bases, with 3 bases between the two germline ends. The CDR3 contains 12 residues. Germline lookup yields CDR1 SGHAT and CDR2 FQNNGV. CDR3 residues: CASSLGAYEQYF. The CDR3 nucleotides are TGTGCCAGCAGCTTAGGAGCCTACGAGCAGTACTTC.